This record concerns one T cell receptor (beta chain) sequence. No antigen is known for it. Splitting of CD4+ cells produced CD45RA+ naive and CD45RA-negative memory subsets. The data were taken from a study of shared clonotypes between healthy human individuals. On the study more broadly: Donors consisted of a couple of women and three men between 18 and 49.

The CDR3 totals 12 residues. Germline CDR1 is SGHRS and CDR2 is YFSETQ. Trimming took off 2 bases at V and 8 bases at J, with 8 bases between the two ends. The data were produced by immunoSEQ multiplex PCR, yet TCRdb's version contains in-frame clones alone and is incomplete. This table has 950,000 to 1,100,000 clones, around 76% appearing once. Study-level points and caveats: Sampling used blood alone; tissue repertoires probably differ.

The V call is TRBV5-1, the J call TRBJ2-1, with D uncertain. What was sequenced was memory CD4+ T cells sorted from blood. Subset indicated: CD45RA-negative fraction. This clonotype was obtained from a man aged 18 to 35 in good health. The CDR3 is CASSFSRHEQFF. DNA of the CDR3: TGCGCCAGCAGCTTTAGCCGTCATGAGCAGTTCTTC.